Below, one T cell receptor (beta chain) is given with its context. Its antigen is undetermined. The sample comes from a study of cytomegalovirus exposure and HLA in healthy donors. Broader study findings: Donors were assumed by presence/absence analyses to have roughly uniform sequencing depth.

60 Vbeta and 13 Jbeta primers were used in PCR. In the study's own analysis: Unique TCR beta chains totaled 65 million to 95 million in a later count, with roughly 11 million of them shared. Some clones are missing from TCRdb's copy, which holds only in-frame ones; the method was immunoSEQ multiplex PCR. V and J calls plus clone size are reproduced from that table; the DNA served to infer D and trimming. Of about 200,000 clones listed, approximately 78% were seen once; the top ten hold 5.5% to 7.5%. The specimen sequenced was PBMCs. The TCR sequence derives from a woman aged 45-65 years in good health and CMV-seropositive.

Here the CDR3 reads CASSVGRGVTYEQYF. The CDR3 DNA is TGTGCCAGCAGCGTCGGACGGGGGGTAACCTACGAGCAGTACTTC. V and J are TRBV5-5 and TRBJ2-7, with 7 bases lining up with TRBD2. The CDR3 sequence is 15 residues long. Germline V gene sequence: CDR1 SGHKS, CDR2 YYEKEE (reference sequence). V shed 4 bases, J shed 2 bases, and the junction held 9 bases outside the gene matches.